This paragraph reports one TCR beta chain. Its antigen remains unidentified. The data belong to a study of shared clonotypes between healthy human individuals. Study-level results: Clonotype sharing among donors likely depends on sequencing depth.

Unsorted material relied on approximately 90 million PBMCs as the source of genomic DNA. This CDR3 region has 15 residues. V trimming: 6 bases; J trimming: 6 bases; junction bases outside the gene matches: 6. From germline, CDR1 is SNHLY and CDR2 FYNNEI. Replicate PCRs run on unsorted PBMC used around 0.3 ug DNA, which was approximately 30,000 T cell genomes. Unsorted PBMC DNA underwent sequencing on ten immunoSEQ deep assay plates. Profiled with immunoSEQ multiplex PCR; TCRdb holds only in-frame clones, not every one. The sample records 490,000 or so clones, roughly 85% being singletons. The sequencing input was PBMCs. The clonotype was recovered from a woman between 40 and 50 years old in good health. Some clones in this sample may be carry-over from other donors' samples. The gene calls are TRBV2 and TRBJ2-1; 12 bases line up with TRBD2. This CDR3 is CASRALAGGFNEQFF. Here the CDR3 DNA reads TGTGCCAGCAGGGCACTAGCGGGAGGTTTCAATGAGCAGTTCTTC. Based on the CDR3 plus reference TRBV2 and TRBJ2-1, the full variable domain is EPEVTQTPSHQVTQMGQEVILRCVPISNHLYFYWYRQILGQKVEFLVSFYNNEISEKSEIFDDQFSVERPDGSNFTLKIRSTKLEDSAMYFCASRALAGGFNEQFFGPGTRLTVL.